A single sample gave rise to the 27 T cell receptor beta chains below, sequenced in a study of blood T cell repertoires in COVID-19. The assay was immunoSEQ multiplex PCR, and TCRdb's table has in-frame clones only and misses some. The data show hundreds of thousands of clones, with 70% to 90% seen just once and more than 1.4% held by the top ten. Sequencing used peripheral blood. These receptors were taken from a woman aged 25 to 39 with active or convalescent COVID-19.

As DNA, the CDR3 is TGTGCCAGCAGTCCTGATACAACCGGACAGGGACCAGATACGCAGTATTTT. Translating it yields CASSPDTTGQGPDTQYF. This chain connects TRBV6-6 to TRBJ2-3; 8 bases align to TRBD1. This CDR3 is 17 amino acids long. In germline, CDR1 is MNHNY, CDR2 SVGAGI (reference sequence). The V segment lost 5 bases and the J segment 4 bases; nucleotides outside the gene matches: 14.

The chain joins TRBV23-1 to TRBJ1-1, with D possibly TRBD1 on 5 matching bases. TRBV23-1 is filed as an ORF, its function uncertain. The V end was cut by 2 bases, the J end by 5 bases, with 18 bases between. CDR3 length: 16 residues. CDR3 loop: CASSQDVGREETEAFF. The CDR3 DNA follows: TGCGCCAGCAGTCAAGATGTCGGCAGGGAAGAGACTGAAGCTTTCTTT.

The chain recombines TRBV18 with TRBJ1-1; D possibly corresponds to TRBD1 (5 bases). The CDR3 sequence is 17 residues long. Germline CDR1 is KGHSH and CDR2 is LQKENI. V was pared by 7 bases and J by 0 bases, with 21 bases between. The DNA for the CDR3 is TGTGCCAGCTGTATAACCGGGGGAGGGAAGATGAACACTGAAGCTTTCTTT. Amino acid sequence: CASCITGGGKMNTEAFF.

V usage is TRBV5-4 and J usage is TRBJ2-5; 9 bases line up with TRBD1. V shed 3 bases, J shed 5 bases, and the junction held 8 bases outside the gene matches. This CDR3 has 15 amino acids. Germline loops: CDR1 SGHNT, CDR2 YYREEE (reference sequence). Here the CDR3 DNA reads TGTGCCAGCAGCTCCGGGACAGGGATGGGGGAGACCCAGTACTTC. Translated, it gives CASSSGTGMGETQYF.

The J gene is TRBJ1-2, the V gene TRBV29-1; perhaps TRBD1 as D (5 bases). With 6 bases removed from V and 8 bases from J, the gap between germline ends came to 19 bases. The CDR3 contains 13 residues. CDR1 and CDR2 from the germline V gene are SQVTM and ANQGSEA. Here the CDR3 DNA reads TGCAGCGTCAGACTGGGGGGGATTTCGGGCTACACCTTC. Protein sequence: CSVRLGGISGYTF.

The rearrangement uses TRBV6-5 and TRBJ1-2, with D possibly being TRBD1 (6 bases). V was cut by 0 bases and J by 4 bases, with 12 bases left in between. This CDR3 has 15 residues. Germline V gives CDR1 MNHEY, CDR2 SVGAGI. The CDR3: CASSYSWDIVYGYTF. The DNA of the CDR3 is TGTGCCAGCAGTTACTCCTGGGACATTGTCTATGGCTACACCTTC.

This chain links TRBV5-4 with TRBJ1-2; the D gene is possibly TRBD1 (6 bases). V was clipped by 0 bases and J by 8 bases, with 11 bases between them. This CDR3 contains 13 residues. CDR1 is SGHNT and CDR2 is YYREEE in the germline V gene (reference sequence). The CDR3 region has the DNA TGTGCCAGCAGCTTGGAGTCAGGGGAAGGCTACACCTTC. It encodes CASSLESGEGYTF.

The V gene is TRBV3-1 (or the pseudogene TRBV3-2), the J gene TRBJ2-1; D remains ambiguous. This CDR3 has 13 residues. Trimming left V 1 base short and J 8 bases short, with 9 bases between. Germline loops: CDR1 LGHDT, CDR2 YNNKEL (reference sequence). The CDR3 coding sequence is TGTGCCAGCAGCCAAGTTTGGCCTCATGAGCAGTTCTTC. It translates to CASSQVWPHEQFF.

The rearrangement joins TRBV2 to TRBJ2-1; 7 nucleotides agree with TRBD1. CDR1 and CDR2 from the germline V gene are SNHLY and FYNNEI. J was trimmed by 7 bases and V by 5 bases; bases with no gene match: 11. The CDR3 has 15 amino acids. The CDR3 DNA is TGTGCCAGCAGTCGCACAGGGGTCTCCCGGAATGAGCAGTTCTTC. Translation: CASSRTGVSRNEQFF.

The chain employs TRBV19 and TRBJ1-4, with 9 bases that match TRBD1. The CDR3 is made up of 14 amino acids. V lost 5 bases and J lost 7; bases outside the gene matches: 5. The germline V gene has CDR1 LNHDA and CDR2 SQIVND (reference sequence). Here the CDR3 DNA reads TGTGCCAGTAGTTCGTGGACAGGGGTTGAAAAACTGTTTTTT. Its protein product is CASSSWTGVEKLFF.

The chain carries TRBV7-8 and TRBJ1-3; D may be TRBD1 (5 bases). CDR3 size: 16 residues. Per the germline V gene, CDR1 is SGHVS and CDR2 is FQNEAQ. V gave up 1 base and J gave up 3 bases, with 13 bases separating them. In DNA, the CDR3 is TGTGCCAGCAGCTTAGAAAGTATAGGGGTTGGAAACACCATATATTTT. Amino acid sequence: CASSLESIGVGNTIYF.

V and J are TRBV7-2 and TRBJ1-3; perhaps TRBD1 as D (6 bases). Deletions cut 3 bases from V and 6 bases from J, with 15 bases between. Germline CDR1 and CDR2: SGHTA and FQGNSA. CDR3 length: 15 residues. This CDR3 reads CASSLAGEVANTIYF. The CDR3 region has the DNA TGTGCCAGCAGCTTGGCAGGGGAAGTGGCAAACACCATATATTTT.

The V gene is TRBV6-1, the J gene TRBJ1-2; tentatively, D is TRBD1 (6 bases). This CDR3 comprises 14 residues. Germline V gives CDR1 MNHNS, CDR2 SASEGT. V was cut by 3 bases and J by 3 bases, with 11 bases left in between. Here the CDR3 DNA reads TGTGCCAGCAGTGAGCAGACAGGATACTATGGCTACACCTTC. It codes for CASSEQTGYYGYTF.

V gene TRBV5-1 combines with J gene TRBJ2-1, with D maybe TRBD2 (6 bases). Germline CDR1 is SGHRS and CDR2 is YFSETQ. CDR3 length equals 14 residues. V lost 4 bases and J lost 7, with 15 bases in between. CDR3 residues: CASSPGGGENEQFF. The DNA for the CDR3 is TGCGCCAGCAGCCCTGGGGGAGGAGAAAATGAGCAGTTCTTC. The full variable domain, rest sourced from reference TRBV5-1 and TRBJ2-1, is KAGVTQTPRYLIKTRGQQVTLSCSPISGHRSVSWYQQTPGQGLQFLFEYFSETQRNKGNFPGRFSGRQFSNSRSEMNVSTLELGDSALYLCASSPGGGENEQFFGPGTRLTVL.

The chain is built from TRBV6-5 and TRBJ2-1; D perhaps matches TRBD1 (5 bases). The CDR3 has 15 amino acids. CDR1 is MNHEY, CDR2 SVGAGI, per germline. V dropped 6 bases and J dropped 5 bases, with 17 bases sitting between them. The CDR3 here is CASRLTGEGHNEQFF. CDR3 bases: TGTGCCAGCAGACTTACAGGTGAAGGGCACAATGAGCAGTTCTTC.

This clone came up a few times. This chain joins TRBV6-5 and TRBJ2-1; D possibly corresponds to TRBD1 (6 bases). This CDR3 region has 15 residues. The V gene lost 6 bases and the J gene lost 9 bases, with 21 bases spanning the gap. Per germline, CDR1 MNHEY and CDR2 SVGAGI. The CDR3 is CASSSTLQGWGEQFF. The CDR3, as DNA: TGTGCCAGCAGCTCGACCTTACAGGGTTGGGGTGAGCAGTTCTTC.

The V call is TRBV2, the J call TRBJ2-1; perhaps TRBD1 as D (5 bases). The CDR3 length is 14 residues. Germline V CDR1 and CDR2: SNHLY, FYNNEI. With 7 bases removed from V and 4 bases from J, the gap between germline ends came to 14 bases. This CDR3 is CASTGTRVYNEQFF. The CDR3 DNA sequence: TGTGCCAGCACCGGAACCAGGGTTTACAATGAGCAGTTCTTC.

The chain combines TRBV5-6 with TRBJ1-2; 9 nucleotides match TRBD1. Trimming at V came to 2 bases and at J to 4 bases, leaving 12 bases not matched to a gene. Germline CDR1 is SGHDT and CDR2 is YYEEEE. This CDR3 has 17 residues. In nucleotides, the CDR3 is TGTGCCAGCAGCTTAATAACAGGGGGCCTATCCTTCTATGGCTACACCTTC. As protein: CASSLITGGLSFYGYTF.

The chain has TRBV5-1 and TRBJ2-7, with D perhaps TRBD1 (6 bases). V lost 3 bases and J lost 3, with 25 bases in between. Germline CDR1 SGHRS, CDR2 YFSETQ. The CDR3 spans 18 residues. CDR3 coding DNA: TGCGCCAGCAGCTACTCCTCCATAATGCAAACAGGGTTCTACGAGCAGTACTTC. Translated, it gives CASSYSSIMQTGFYEQYF.

For the CDR3, the DNA is TGTGCCAGCTCACCACCGGGCCCGCTTCTGGCAAACACCATATATTTT. Its translation: CASSPPGPLLANTIYF. This chain connects TRBV18 to TRBJ1-3; D gene ambiguous. Trimming removed 0 bases at V and 6 bases at J, with 15 bases between. CDR1 is KGHSH and CDR2 is LQKENI in the germline V gene. The CDR3 runs 16 residues.

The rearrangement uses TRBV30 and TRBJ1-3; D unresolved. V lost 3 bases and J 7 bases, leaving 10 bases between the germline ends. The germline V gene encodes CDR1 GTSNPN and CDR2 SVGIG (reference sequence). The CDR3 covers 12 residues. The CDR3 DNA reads TGTGCCTGGAGCCCAGGTTTGAACACCATATATTTT. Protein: CAWSPGLNTIYF.

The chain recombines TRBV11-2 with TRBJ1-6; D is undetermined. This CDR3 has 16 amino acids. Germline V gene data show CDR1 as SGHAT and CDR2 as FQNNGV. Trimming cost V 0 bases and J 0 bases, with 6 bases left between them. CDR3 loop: CASSLEGSSYNSPLHF. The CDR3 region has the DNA TGTGCCAGCAGCTTAGAGGGGAGCTCCTATAATTCACCCCTCCACTTT.

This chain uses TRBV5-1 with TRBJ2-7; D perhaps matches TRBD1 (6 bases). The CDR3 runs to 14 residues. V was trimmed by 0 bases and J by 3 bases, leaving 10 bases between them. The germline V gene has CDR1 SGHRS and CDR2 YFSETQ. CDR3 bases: TGCGCCAGCAGCTTGGGGGACATTGGCTACGAGCAGTACTTC. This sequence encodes CASSLGDIGYEQYF.

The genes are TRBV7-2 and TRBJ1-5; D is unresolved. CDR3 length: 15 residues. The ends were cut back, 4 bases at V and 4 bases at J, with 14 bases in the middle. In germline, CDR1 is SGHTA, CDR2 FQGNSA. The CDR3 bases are TGTGCCAGCAGCTCGGGGAACGGTTGGAATCAGCCCCAGCATTTT. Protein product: CASSSGNGWNQPQHF.

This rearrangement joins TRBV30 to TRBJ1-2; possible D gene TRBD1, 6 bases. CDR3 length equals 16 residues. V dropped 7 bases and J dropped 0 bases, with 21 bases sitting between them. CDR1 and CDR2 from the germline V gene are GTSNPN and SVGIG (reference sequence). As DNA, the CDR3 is TGTGCCTCCGTAAAGGGACATTTCCGAGCTAACTATGGCTACACCTTC. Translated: CASVKGHFRANYGYTF.

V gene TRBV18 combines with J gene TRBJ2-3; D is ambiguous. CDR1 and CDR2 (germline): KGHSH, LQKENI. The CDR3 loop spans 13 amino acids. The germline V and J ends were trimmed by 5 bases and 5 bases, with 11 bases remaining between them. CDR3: CASSSSLGDTQYF. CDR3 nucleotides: TGTGCCAGCTCATCTTCACTTGGAGATACGCAGTATTTT.

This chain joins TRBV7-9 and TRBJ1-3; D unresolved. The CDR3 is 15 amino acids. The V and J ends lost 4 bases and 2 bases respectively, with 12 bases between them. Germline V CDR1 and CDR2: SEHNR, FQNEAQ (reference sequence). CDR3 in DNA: TGTGCCAGCAGCTCTACCGGGAATACTGGAAACACCATATATTTT. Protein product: CASSSTGNTGNTIYF.